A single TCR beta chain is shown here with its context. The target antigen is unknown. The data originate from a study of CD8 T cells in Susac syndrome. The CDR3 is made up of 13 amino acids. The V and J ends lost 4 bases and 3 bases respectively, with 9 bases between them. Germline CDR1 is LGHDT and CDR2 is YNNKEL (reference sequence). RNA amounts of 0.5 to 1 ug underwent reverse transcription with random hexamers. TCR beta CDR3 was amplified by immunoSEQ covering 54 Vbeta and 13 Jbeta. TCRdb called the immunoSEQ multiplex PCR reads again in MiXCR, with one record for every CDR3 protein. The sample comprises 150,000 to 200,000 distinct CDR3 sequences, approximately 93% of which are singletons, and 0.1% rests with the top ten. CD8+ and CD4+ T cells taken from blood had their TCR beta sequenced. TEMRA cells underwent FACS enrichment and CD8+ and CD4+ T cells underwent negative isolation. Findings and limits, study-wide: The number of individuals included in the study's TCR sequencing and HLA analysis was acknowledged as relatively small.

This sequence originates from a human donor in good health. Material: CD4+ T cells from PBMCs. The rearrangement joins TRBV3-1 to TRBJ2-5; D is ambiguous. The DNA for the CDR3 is TGTGCCAGCAGCCGCCTATATGAAGAGACCCAGTACTTC. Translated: CASSRLYEETQYF.